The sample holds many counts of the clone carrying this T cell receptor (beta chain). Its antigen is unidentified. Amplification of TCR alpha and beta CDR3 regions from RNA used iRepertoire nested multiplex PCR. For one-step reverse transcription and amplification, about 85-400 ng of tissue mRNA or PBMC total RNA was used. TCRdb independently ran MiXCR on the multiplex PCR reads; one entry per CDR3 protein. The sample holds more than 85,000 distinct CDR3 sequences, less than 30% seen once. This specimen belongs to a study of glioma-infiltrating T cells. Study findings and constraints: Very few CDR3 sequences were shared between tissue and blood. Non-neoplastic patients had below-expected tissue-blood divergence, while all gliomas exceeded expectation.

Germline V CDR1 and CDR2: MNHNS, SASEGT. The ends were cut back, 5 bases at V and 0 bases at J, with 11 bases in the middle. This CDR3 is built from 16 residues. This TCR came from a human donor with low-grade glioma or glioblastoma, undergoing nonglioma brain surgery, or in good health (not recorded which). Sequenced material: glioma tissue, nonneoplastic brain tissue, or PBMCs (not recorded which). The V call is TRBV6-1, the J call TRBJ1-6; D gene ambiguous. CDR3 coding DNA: TGTGCCAGCAGTCGACTTAGGAGCTCCTATAATTCACCCCTCCACTTT. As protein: CASSRLRSSYNSPLHF.